These 27 T cell receptor beta chains were sequenced from one sample in a study of cytotoxic CD8 clonotypes in ibrutinib-treated CLL. TCRdb's table, derived via immunoSEQ multiplex PCR, lists solely in-frame clones and lacks some. The sample has approximately 150,000 clones, under 85% seen once; the top ten hold 4.6%. This specimen consisted of PBMCs, obtained after 24 months of ibrutinib treatment. All receptors derive from a human donor with chronic lymphocytic leukemia.

This clone was counted a single time. J is TRBJ2-7 and V is TRBV7-3; 9 nucleotides align to TRBD1. Trimming removed 0 bases from V and 7 bases from J; junction bases left unmatched: 1. Germline V gene sequence: CDR1 SGHTA, CDR2 FQGTGA. The CDR3 covers 13 residues. The CDR3 DNA reads TGTGCCAGCAGCTTAACCGGGACAGGGGAGCAGTACTTC. This translates into CASSLTGTGEQYF.

The chain recombines TRBV6-5 with TRBJ1-5, with 8 bases identical to TRBD1. This CDR3 is built from 15 residues. V lost 6 bases to trimming and J lost 2 bases; unmatched junction nucleotides: 6. Germline loops: CDR1 MNHEY, CDR2 SVGAGI. In nucleotides, the CDR3 is TGTGCCAGCAGGGGACGACAGGGGCGCAATCAGCCCCAGCATTTT. This sequence encodes CASRGRQGRNQPQHF.

This chain joins TRBV7-2 and TRBJ2-3; 13 nucleotides align to TRBD2. There are 16 residues in the CDR3. J lost 2 bases, V lost 5 bases, and 4 bases had no gene match. The germline CDR1 and CDR2 sequences are SGHTA and FQGNSA. CDR3 residues: CASSTSGRAATDTQYF. In nucleotides, the CDR3 is TGTGCCAGCAGCACTAGCGGGAGGGCGGCCACAGATACGCAGTATTTT.

The CDR3 spells CASSLGQGGTDTQYF. As DNA, the CDR3 is TGTGCCAGCAGCTTAGGACAGGGAGGGACAGATACGCAGTATTTT. The chain carries TRBV9 and TRBJ2-3; D perhaps matches TRBD1 (8 bases). Trimming removed 4 bases at V and 3 bases at J, with 15 bases between. There are 15 residues in the CDR3. From germline, CDR1 is SGDLS and CDR2 YYNGEE.

V gene TRBV5-1 combines with J gene TRBJ1-4; D is undetermined. This CDR3 is 15 amino acids long. The ends were cut back, 0 bases at V and 0 bases at J, with 6 bases in the middle. Looked up from germline, CDR1 is SGHRS and CDR2 is YFSETQ. CDR3 DNA: TGCGCCAGCAGCTTGGGGTCAGCAACTAATGAAAAACTGTTTTTT. Translated, it gives CASSLGSATNEKLFF.

The chain is built from TRBV7-2 and TRBJ1-2; D gene uncertain. Germline V gene lookup returns CDR1 SGHTA and CDR2 FQGNSA. V lost 1 base and J 6 bases, leaving 12 bases between the germline ends. The CDR3 has 14 amino acids. CDR3 protein: CASSLGPPTHGYTF. The CDR3 DNA reads TGTGCCAGCAGCTTAGGGCCTCCAACTCATGGCTACACCTTC. The whole variable domain, filled in from reference TRBV7-2 and TRBJ1-2, reads GAGVSQSPSNKVTEKGKDVELRCDPISGHTALYWYRQSLGQGLEFLIYFQGNSAPDKSGLPSDRFSAERTGGSVSTLTIQRTQQEDSAVYLCASSLGPPTHGYTFGSGTRLTVV.

The CDR3 here is CASSSYRGAGANVLTF. CDR3 DNA sequence: TGTGCCAGCAGTTCGTACAGGGGGGCCGGGGCCAACGTCCTGACTTTC. V and J are TRBV6-5 and TRBJ2-6; 8 bases align to TRBD1. Germline trimming cut 4 bases from V and 4 bases from J; bases unmatched to any gene: 6. CDR3 length: 16 amino acids. Germline values: CDR1 MNHEY, CDR2 SVGAGI.

The gene calls are TRBV15 and TRBJ1-2; D might be TRBD1 (5 bases). Trimming removed 0 bases at V and 7 bases at J, with 18 bases between. Germline CDR1 and CDR2: LNHNV and YYDKDF (reference sequence). This CDR3 spans 16 amino acids. The CDR3 loop reads CATSRDRGRVDSGYTF. The CDR3 DNA reads TGTGCCACCAGCAGAGATCGCGGCAGGGTGGATTCTGGCTACACCTTC.

J is TRBJ1-5 and V is TRBV7-2, with D possibly being TRBD1 (6 bases). V was shortened by 5 bases and J by 2 bases, with 13 bases between the two germline ends. This CDR3 region has 15 residues. The germline gives CDR1 SGHTA, CDR2 FQGNSA. The CDR3 sequence is CASSRGQNGNQPQHF. CDR3 nucleotide sequence: TGTGCCAGCAGCCGGGGGCAGAATGGCAATCAGCCCCAGCATTTT. The full variable domain, its missing parts supplied by reference TRBV7-2 and TRBJ1-5, is GAGVSQSPSNKVTEKGKDVELRCDPISGHTALYWYRQSLGQGLEFLIYFQGNSAPDKSGLPSDRFSAERTGGSVSTLTIQRTQQEDSAVYLCASSRGQNGNQPQHFGDGTRLSIL.

The chain combines TRBV29-1 with TRBJ2-2; a possible D gene is TRBD1 (6 bases). Looked up from germline, CDR1 is SQVTM and CDR2 is ANQGSEA. This CDR3 is built from 11 residues. Trimming took 7 bases from V and 5 from J, leaving 8 bases between them. The CDR3 nucleotides are TGCAGCGCCAGGGGTACCGGGGAGCTGTTTTTT. It yields the protein CSARGTGELFF.

The rearrangement links TRBV30 to TRBJ1-1; D is perhaps TRBD1 (6 bases). CDR1 GTSNPN and CDR2 SVGIG come from the germline V gene (reference sequence). The CDR3 loop spans 14 amino acids. The V gene lost 3 bases and the J gene lost 4 bases, with 15 bases spanning the gap. CDR3 loop: CAWRVGGKGTEAFF. The CDR3 bases are TGTGCCTGGAGAGTAGGGGGGAAGGGCACTGAAGCTTTCTTT.

This clone was observed a single time. The V and J genes are TRBV6-5 and TRBJ1-4; D ambiguous. Trimming shortened V by 0 bases and J by 8 bases, and 10 bases separated the two germline ends. CDR3 length: 14 residues. Germline CDR1 and CDR2: MNHEY and SVGAGI. CDR3 sequence (DNA): TGTGCCAGCAGTTACTCGGACCGGGCCGAAAAACTGTTTTTT. Translated: CASSYSDRAEKLFF.

The CDR3 DNA sequence: TGTGCCAGCAGCTTTCAGGGGGCCACTGATACGCAGTATTTT. This translates into CASSFQGATDTQYF. The rearrangement links TRBV7-2 to TRBJ2-3; 8 positions agree with TRBD1. V gave up 3 bases and J gave up 6 bases; unmatched junction bases: 5. CDR1 and CDR2 (germline): SGHTA, FQGNSA. The CDR3 covers 14 residues. The whole variable domain, remainder taken from reference TRBV7-2 and TRBJ2-3, is GAGVSQSPSNKVTEKGKDVELRCDPISGHTALYWYRQSLGQGLEFLIYFQGNSAPDKSGLPSDRFSAERTGGSVSTLTIQRTQQEDSAVYLCASSFQGATDTQYFGPGTRLTVL.

The chain is built from TRBV15 and TRBJ1-4, with D possibly being TRBD1 (6 bases). From germline, CDR1 is LNHNV and CDR2 YYDKDF (reference sequence). Trimming pared 8 bases from V and 1 base from J, leaving 11 bases between. The CDR3 runs to 14 residues. The CDR3 protein is CATSQGETNEKLFF. The CDR3 DNA is TGTGCCACCTCACAGGGAGAAACTAATGAAAAACTGTTTTTT.

The chain uses TRBV5-6 and TRBJ2-4; D not resolved. The CDR3 is 12 amino acids. CDR1 and CDR2 (germline): SGHDT, YYEEEE. Trimming cost V 0 bases and J 8 bases, with 6 bases left between them. The CDR3 DNA reads TGTGCCAGCAGCTTGGGGGGTCACATTCAGTACTTC. Its translation: CASSLGGHIQYF.

The genes are TRBV7-2 and TRBJ2-7, with 9 bases identical to TRBD2. Germline V CDR1 and CDR2: SGHTA, FQGNSA. Trimming at V came to 4 bases and at J to 6 bases, leaving 10 bases not matched to a gene. The CDR3 is 15 residues long. CDR3 coding DNA: TGTGCCAGCAGCTCCCAGGCGGGACTAGCATCCGAGCAGTACTTC. It specifies CASSSQAGLASEQYF.

The chain is built from TRBV6-1 and TRBJ2-1; TRBD2 matches at 9 bases. After removal of 1 base from V and 0 bases from J, the junction contained 7 bases not matched to a gene. The CDR3 extends over 18 amino acids. Germline lookup yields CDR1 MNHNS and CDR2 SASEGT. The CDR3 region is CASSEVRRGGVSYNEQFF. The DNA of the CDR3 is TGTGCCAGCAGTGAAGTCCGGCGGGGGGGCGTCTCCTACAATGAGCAGTTCTTC.

This chain uses TRBV5-6 with TRBJ1-2; D is uncertain. Germline V lookup: CDR1 SGHDT, CDR2 YYEEEE. V lost 3 bases and J 0 bases, leaving 18 bases between the germline ends. The CDR3 sequence is 17 residues long. The CDR3 loop reads CASSWSPAGTTNYGYTF. The CDR3 DNA follows: TGTGCCAGCAGCTGGAGTCCCGCAGGAACAACTAACTATGGCTACACCTTC.

The V call is TRBV29-1, the J call TRBJ1-1; unclear D gene. Germline V gene data show CDR1 as SQVTM and CDR2 as ANQGSEA. The CDR3 runs 12 residues. V dropped 3 bases and J dropped 4 bases, with 9 bases sitting between them. The CDR3: CSVEGLGTEAFF. CDR3 DNA sequence: TGCAGCGTTGAGGGATTGGGCACTGAAGCTTTCTTT.

The chain has TRBV6-1 and TRBJ2-3; 12 bases are a match to TRBD1. The CDR3 contains 16 residues. V shed 0 bases and J 5 bases; nucleotides not matched to a gene: 3. Germline V gene data show CDR1 as MNHNS and CDR2 as SASEGT. CDR3 DNA sequence: TGTGCCAGCAGTGAAGCGGGGACAGGGGGCGGAGATACGCAGTATTTT. Translation: CASSEAGTGGGDTQYF.

In regard to this clone: Within the sample, other DNA sequences also encode this same CDR3. The V gene is TRBV2, the J gene TRBJ2-3; maybe TRBD1 (6 bases). Trimming took 5 bases from V and 6 from J, leaving 12 bases between them. CDR3 length equals 13 residues. The germline V gene encodes CDR1 SNHLY and CDR2 FYNNEI. In DNA, the CDR3 is TGTGCCAGCAGTCAAAACAGGGAGGATACGCAGTATTTT. Its protein is CASSQNREDTQYF. The entire variable domain, with the rest obtained from reference TRBV2 and TRBJ2-3, is as follows: EPEVTQTPSHQVTQMGQEVILRCVPISNHLYFYWYRQILGQKVEFLVSFYNNEISEKSEIFDDQFSVERPDGSNFTLKIRSTKLEDSAMYFCASSQNREDTQYFGPGTRLTVL.

The chain carries TRBV5-8 and TRBJ1-5; possibly TRBD1 for D (5 bases). Germline V CDR1 and CDR2: SGHTS, YDEGEE. This CDR3 spans 15 amino acids. The germline V and J ends were trimmed by 5 bases and 0 bases, with 12 bases remaining between them. The CDR3 reads CASSYGGGSNQPQHF. The CDR3 nucleotides are TGTGCCAGCAGTTACGGGGGGGGTAGCAATCAGCCCCAGCATTTT.

This clone was observed once. The genes are TRBV14 and TRBJ1-3; tentatively, D is TRBD1 (5 bases). From germline, CDR1 is SGHDN and CDR2 FVKESK. This CDR3 contains 16 residues. V lost 0 bases, J lost 4 bases, and 13 bases lay in between. CDR3 in DNA: TGTGCCAGCAGCCAAGATCGTCTCGGGGCCGGAAACACCATATATTTT. This encodes CASSQDRLGAGNTIYF.

V and J are TRBV19 and TRBJ2-7; 7 bases line up with TRBD1. The CDR3 length is 16 residues. CDR1 LNHDA and CDR2 SQIVND come from the germline V gene (reference sequence). V lost 1 base and J lost 0; bases outside the gene matches: 6. DNA for the CDR3: TGTGCCAGTAGTATAGGGGGGACAGCTCTCTCCTACGAGCAGTACTTC. Protein sequence: CASSIGGTALSYEQYF. Together with reference TRBV19 and TRBJ2-7, the CDR3 gives the full variable domain: DGGITQSPKYLFRKEGQNVTLSCEQNLNHDAMYWYRQDPGQGLRLIYYSQIVNDFQKGDIAEGYSVSREKKESFPLTVTSAQKNPTAFYLCASSIGGTALSYEQYFGPGTRLTVT.

This clone was picked up one time. The chain employs TRBV25-1 and TRBJ2-7, with D possibly TRBD2 on 6 matching bases. The CDR3 consists of 15 residues. The germline CDR1 and CDR2 sequences are MGHDK and SYGVNS. Trimming removed 1 base at V and 7 bases at J, with 17 bases between. The CDR3 DNA reads TGTGCCAGCAGTGAATTCCTTGCGGGATCTAGGGAGCAGTACTTC. Its translation: CASSEFLAGSREQYF.

The genes are TRBV30 and TRBJ1-2; 7 bases are shared with TRBD1. The CDR3 has 13 residues. In germline, CDR1 is GTSNPN, CDR2 SVGIG (reference sequence). V lost 0 bases and J lost 7; bases outside the gene matches: 5. For the CDR3, the DNA is TGTGCCTGGAGTGTAGGAGGGGGCGGTGGCTACACCTTC. Translation: CAWSVGGGGGYTF. Full variable domain (remainder filled in from reference TRBV30 and TRBJ1-2): SQTIHQWPATLVQPVGSPLSLECTVEGTSNPNLYWYRQAAGRGLQLLFYSVGIGQISSEVPQNLSASRPQDRQFILSSKKLLLSDSGFYLCAWSVGGGGGYTFGSGTRLTVV.

The V and J genes are TRBV2 and TRBJ1-1; 9 nucleotides align to TRBD1. The CDR3 runs 14 residues. With V trimmed by 4 bases and J by 1 base, 1 base remained unmatched. The germline V gene has CDR1 SNHLY and CDR2 FYNNEI. CDR3 loop: CASSAGQGNTEAFF. In nucleotides, the CDR3 is TGTGCCAGCAGTGCGGGACAGGGGAACACTGAAGCTTTCTTT.